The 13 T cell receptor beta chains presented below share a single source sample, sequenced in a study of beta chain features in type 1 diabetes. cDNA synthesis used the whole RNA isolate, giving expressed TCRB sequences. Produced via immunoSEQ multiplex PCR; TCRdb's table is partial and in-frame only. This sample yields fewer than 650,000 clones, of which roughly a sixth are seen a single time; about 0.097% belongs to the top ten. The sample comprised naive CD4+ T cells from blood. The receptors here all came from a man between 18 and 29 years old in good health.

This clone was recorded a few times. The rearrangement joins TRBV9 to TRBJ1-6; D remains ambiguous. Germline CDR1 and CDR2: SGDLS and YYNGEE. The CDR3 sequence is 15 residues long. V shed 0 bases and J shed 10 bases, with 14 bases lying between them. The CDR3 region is CASSVGGTQDSPLHF. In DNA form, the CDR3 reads TGTGCCAGCAGCGTAGGGGGAACGCAGGACTCACCCCTCCACTTT. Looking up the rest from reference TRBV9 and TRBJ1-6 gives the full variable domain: DSGVTQTPKHLITATGQRVTLRCSPRSGDLSVYWYQQSLDQGLQFLIQYYNGEERAKGNILERFSAQQFPDLHSELNLSSLELGDSALYFCASSVGGTQDSPLHFGNGTRLTVT.

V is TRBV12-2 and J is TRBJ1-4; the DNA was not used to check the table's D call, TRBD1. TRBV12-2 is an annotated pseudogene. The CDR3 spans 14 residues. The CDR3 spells CASRLVRGAQKLFF. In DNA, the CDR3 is TGTGCAAGTCGCTTAGTGCGTGGGGCCCAAAAACTGTTTTTT.

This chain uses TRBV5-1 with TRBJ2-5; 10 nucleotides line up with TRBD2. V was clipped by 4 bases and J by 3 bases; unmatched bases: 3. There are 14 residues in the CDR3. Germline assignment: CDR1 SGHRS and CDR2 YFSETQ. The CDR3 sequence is CASSRAGGEETQYF. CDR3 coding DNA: TGCGCCAGCAGCAGAGCGGGAGGGGAAGAGACCCAGTACTTC. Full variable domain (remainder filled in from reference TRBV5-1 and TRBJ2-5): KAGVTQTPRYLIKTRGQQVTLSCSPISGHRSVSWYQQTPGQGLQFLFEYFSETQRNKGNFPGRFSGRQFSNSRSEMNVSTLELGDSALYLCASSRAGGEETQYFGPGTRLLVL.

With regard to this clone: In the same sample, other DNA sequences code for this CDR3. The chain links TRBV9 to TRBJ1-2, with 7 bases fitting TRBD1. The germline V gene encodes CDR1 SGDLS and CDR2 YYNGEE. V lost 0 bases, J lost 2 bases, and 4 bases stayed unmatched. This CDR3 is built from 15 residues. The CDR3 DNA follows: TGTGCCAGCAGCGTAGTTGCAGGGGGGAACTATGGCTACACCTTC. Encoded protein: CASSVVAGGNYGYTF.

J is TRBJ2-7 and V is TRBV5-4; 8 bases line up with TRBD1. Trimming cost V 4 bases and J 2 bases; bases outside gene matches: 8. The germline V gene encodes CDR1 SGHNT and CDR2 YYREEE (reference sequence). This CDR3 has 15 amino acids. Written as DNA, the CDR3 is TGTGCCAGCAGCCCCACCGGACAGGGCGCCTACGAGCAGTACTTC. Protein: CASSPTGQGAYEQYF.

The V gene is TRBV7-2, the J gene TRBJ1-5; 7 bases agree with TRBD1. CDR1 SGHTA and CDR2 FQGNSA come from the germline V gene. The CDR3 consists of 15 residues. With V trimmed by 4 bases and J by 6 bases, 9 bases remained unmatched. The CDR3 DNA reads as TGTGCCAGCAGCTCTCGACAGGGTGGGGGTCAGCCCCAGCATTTT. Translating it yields CASSSRQGGGQPQHF. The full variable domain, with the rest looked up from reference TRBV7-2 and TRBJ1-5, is GAGVSQSPSNKVTEKGKDVELRCDPISGHTALYWYRQSLGQGLEFLIYFQGNSAPDKSGLPSDRFSAERTGGSVSTLTIQRTQQEDSAVYLCASSSRQGGGQPQHFGDGTRLSIL.

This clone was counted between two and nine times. The CDR3 protein is CASSPNERGGIYNEQFF. Written as DNA, the CDR3 is TGTGCCAGCAGCCCGAACGAACGGGGGGGCATTTACAATGAGCAGTTCTTC. V usage is TRBV7-9 and J usage is TRBJ2-1; the match to TRBD2 covers 8 bases. The CDR3 contains 17 residues. Germline V lookup: CDR1 SEHNR, CDR2 FQNEAQ (reference sequence). J gave up 4 bases and V 5 bases, and 13 bases lay outside the gene matches.

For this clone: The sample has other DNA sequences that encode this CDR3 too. This CDR3 reads CASSQGNQPQHF. CDR3 in DNA: TGTGCCAGTAGTCAGGGGAATCAGCCCCAGCATTTT. The gene calls are TRBV19 and TRBJ1-5, with D perhaps TRBD1 (6 bases). The germline V and J ends were trimmed by 5 bases and 4 bases, with 6 bases remaining between them. The CDR3 is made up of 12 amino acids. Germline V gene data show CDR1 as LNHDA and CDR2 as SQIVND (reference sequence).

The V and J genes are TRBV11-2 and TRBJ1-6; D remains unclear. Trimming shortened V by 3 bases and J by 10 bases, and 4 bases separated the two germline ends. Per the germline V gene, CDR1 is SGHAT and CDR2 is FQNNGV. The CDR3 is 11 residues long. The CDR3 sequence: CASSFQSPLHF. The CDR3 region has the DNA TGTGCCAGCAGCTTCCAATCACCCCTCCACTTT.

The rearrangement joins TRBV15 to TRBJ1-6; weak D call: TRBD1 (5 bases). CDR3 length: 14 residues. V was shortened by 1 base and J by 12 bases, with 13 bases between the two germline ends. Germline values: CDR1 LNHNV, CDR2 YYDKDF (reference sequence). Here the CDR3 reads CATSRGGSSGPLHF. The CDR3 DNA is TGTGCCACCAGCAGAGGGGGGAGTTCCGGACCCCTCCACTTT.

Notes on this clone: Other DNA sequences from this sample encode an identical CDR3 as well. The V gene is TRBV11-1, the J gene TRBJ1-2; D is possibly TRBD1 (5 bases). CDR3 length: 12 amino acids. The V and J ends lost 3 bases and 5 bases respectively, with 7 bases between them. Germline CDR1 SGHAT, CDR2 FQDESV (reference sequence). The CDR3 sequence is CASSLGDYGYTF. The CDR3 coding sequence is TGTGCCAGCAGCTTGGGGGATTATGGCTACACCTTC.

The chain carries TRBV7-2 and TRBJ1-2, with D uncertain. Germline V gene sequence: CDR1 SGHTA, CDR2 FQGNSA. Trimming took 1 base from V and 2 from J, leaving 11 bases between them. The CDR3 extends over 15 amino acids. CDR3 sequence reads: CASSLGTVTNYGYTF. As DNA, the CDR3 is TGTGCCAGCAGCTTAGGGACTGTGACCAACTATGGCTACACCTTC.

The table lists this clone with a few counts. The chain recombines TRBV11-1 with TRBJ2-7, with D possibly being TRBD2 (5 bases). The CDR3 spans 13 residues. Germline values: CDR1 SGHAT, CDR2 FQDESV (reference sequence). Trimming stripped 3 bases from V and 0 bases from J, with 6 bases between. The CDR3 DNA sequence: TGTGCCAGCAGCTTCACTAGCTCCTACGAGCAGTACTTC. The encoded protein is CASSFTSSYEQYF.